The clone carrying this T cell receptor (beta chain) has just a few counts. Study processing details: Amplified reference gene primers provided the basis for estimating nucleated cell counts. Sequenced by immunoSEQ multiplex PCR; TCRdb stores in-frame clones only, minus some. V, J and clone size are those of that table, while D and trimming were read from the DNA. The repertoire holds 150,000 or so clones, with roughly 87% as singletons. The entry originates in a study of blood T cell repertoires in COVID-19. Study overall: Acute and convalescent COVID-19 samples came from the United States, Italy and Spain. The cDNA or gDNA used as material had been derived from T cells, B-cell-depleted T cells, or PBMCs.

Losses at the gene ends were 4 bases for V and 3 bases for J; bases not matched to a gene: 8. CDR1 is ENHRY, CDR2 SYGVKD, per germline. The CDR3 runs 15 residues. The rearrangement uses TRBV10-3 and TRBJ1-1, with 7 bases matching TRBD1. This TCR was recovered from a human donor in a cohort sampled during active COVID-19. The sequencing sample was made of peripheral blood. This CDR3 reads CAISAGQGVYTEAFF. The CDR3 DNA sequence: TGTGCCATCAGTGCCGGGCAGGGGGTCTACACTGAAGCTTTCTTT.